This T cell receptor beta chain derives from a study of T-cell reconstitution after alpha-beta-depleted transplantation in children. Study findings and constraints: Among T cells one year after transplant, newly produced cells accounted for most counts and diversity. In patients about two months after transplant, alpha-beta T cells reportedly arose from several hundred expanded graft clones.

Note on this clonotype: The antigen is undetermined.

As it was prepared, the TCRbeta library received unique molecular identifiers. MiXCR, run by TCRdb on the PCR reads, gives a single entry per CDR3 protein. The sample has around 960,000 distinct CDR3 sequences, under 30% seen once. V lost 5 bases and J lost 1; bases outside the gene matches: 2. The length of the CDR3 is 14 residues. Germline lookup yields CDR1 MNHEY and CDR2 SVGEGT. The sequenced sample was PBMCs, mostly from graft donor cells, obtained 360 days after TCRalphabeta/CD19-depleted stem cell transplant. The chain employs TRBV6-2 or TRBV6-3 and TRBJ2-7; 10 bases match TRBD1. The TCR comes from a boy under two years old who had a stem cell transplant for SCID, so the T cells may come from the graft donor. The DNA for the CDR3 is TGTGCCAGCAGTGACAGGGGGCAATCCTACGAGCAGTACTTC. Amino acid sequence: CASSDRGQSYEQYF.